This T cell receptor beta chain originates from a study of blood T cell repertoires in COVID-19. Clones were sequenced by immunoSEQ multiplex PCR, and TCRdb holds only the in-frame ones, with some missing. Of about 220,000 clones listed, 85% are singletons. This clone has more than one count but fewer than ten. This TCR was recovered from a woman between 65 and 79 years old with COVID-19, enrolled during active disease. The specimen sequenced was peripheral blood.

CDR3 DNA: TGCAGCGTTGCGGACAGGCCAGGACGGTATGGCTACACCTTC. Translated: CSVADRPGRYGYTF. J is TRBJ1-2 and V is TRBV29-1, with 7 nucleotides matching TRBD1. CDR1 SQVTM and CDR2 ANQGSEA come from the germline V gene. V lost 4 bases and J lost 5; bases outside the gene matches: 10. The CDR3 loop spans 14 amino acids.